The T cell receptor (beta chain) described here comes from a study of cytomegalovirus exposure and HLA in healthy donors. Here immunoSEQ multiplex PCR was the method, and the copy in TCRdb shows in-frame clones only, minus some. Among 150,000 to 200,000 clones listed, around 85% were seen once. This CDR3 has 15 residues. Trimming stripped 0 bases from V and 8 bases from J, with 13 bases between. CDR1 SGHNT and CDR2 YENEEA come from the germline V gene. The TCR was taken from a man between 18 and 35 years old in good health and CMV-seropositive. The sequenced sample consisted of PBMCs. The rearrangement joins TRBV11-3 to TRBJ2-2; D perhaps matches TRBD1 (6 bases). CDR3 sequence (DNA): TGTGCCAGCAGCTTAGAGGGACATCGGTCGGGGGAGCTGTTTTTT. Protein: CASSLEGHRSGELFF. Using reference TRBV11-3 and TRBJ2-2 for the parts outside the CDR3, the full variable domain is EAGVVQSPRYKIIEKKQPVAFWCNPISGHNTLYWYLQNLGQGPELLIRYENEEAVDDSQLPKDRFSAERLKGVDSTLKIQPAELGDSAVYLCASSLEGHRSGELFFGEGSRLTVL.